The 29 T cell receptor beta chains below were found in one sample sequenced in a study of T cell responses to AZD1222 COVID-19 vaccine. Clones were sequenced by immunoSEQ multiplex PCR, and TCRdb holds only the in-frame ones, with some missing. Here the sample spans approximately 100,000 clones, 70% to 90% being singletons. The sample was peripheral blood, taken on day 0 of AZD1222 vaccination. All receptors come from an adult in good health.

The V gene is TRBV9, the J gene TRBJ1-3; D is unclear. Trimming took off 0 bases at V and 0 bases at J, with 10 bases between the two ends. This CDR3 region has 16 residues. From germline, CDR1 is SGDLS and CDR2 YYNGEE. CDR3 DNA: TGTGCCAGCAGCGTAGCTTCCGCTCTCTCTGGAAACACCATATATTTT. Its translation is CASSVASALSGNTIYF. Combining the CDR3 with reference TRBV9 and TRBJ1-3 gives the whole variable domain DSGVTQTPKHLITATGQRVTLRCSPRSGDLSVYWYQQSLDQGLQFLIQYYNGEERAKGNILERFSAQQFPDLHSELNLSSLELGDSALYFCASSVASALSGNTIYFGEGSWLTVV.

The V call is TRBV7-9, the J call TRBJ1-4, with a weak D call TRBD1 (6 bases). Germline CDR1 reads SEHNR; CDR2 reads FQNEAQ (reference sequence). This CDR3 is 13 amino acids long. V lost 1 base and J 7 bases, leaving 7 bases between the germline ends. The CDR3 DNA is TGTGCCAGCAGCTTAGAGGGGGGTGAAAAACTGTTTTTT. Translated: CASSLEGGEKLFF.

The rearrangement joins TRBV6-5 to TRBJ1-1; D unclear. Trimming took off 5 bases at V and 2 bases at J, with 9 bases between the two ends. Looked up from germline, CDR1 is MNHEY and CDR2 is SVGAGI. CDR3 size: 13 residues. CDR3 sequence: CASSPRFNTEAFF. The CDR3 nucleotides read TGTGCCAGCAGTCCCAGGTTCAACACTGAAGCTTTCTTT.

CDR3: CASSFQVTDTQYF. In DNA form, the CDR3 reads TGTGCCAGCAGCTTCCAGGTAACAGATACGCAGTATTTT. The rearrangement uses TRBV11-3 and TRBJ2-3; no reliable D call. Looked up from germline, CDR1 is SGHNT and CDR2 is YENEEA. V dropped 3 bases and J dropped 3 bases, with 7 bases sitting between them. The CDR3 has 13 amino acids.

The genes are TRBV30 and TRBJ2-1; D remains ambiguous. Trimming removed 6 bases from V and 7 bases from J, with 16 bases in between. This CDR3 has 13 amino acids. CDR1 and CDR2 (germline): GTSNPN, SVGIG (reference sequence). The CDR3: CACTAATGNEQFF. The CDR3 DNA reads as TGTGCCTGTACAGCCGCCACGGGTAATGAGCAGTTCTTC.

This clone was seen just once. The V gene is TRBV7-3, the J gene TRBJ2-7; a weak D match, TRBD1 (6 bases). The germline gives CDR1 SGHTA, CDR2 FQGTGA. The V end was cut by 1 base, the J end by 5 bases, with 9 bases between. The CDR3 loop spans 13 amino acids. In nucleotides, the CDR3 is TGTGCCAGCAGCTTAAACAGGGATAACGAGCAGTACTTC. Amino acid sequence: CASSLNRDNEQYF.

The chain couples TRBV6-6 to TRBJ1-1; no reliable D call. The CDR3 is made up of 13 amino acids. Germline assignment: CDR1 MNHNY and CDR2 SVGAGI (reference sequence). V was trimmed by 7 bases and J by 2 bases, leaving 11 bases between them. The CDR3 DNA reads as TGTGCCAGCAAGAAAAGTGGAAACACTGAAGCTTTCTTT. Translating it yields CASKKSGNTEAFF.

The rearrangement links TRBV19 to TRBJ1-2; a possible D gene is TRBD1 (6 bases). Germline V gene lookup returns CDR1 LNHDA and CDR2 SQIVND (reference sequence). This CDR3 comprises 13 residues. Trimming shortened V by 6 bases and J by 5 bases, and 13 bases separated the two germline ends. CDR3 sequence reads: CASRGQLGYGYTF. In nucleotides, the CDR3 is TGTGCCAGTAGAGGACAGTTGGGGTATGGCTACACCTTC. The variable domain in full, with the rest retrieved from reference TRBV19 and TRBJ1-2, is DGGITQSPKYLFRKEGQNVTLSCEQNLNHDAMYWYRQDPGQGLRLIYYSQIVNDFQKGDIAEGYSVSREKKESFPLTVTSAQKNPTAFYLCASRGQLGYGYTFGSGTRLTVV.

The chain links TRBV15 to TRBJ2-1, with 10 nucleotides matching TRBD1. The CDR3 has 18 residues. CDR1 and CDR2 (germline): LNHNV, YYDKDF (reference sequence). The junction had 12 bases not matched to a gene; V was cut back by 0 bases and J by 7 bases. CDR3 protein: CATSRDQAFRTGGNEQFF. CDR3 bases: TGTGCCACCAGCAGAGATCAGGCTTTCAGGACAGGGGGGAATGAGCAGTTCTTC.

The chain recombines TRBV30 with TRBJ2-3, with 9 nucleotides matching TRBD1. This CDR3 comprises 15 residues. The V gene's germline CDR1 is GTSNPN and CDR2 SVGIG (reference sequence). V shed 1 base, J shed 4 bases, and the junction held 6 bases outside the gene matches. The CDR3 DNA reads as TGTGCCTGGAGTGCCGACAGGGGGTATGCAGATACGCAGTATTTT. This encodes CAWSADRGYADTQYF.

The chain couples TRBV27 to TRBJ2-7; 8 nucleotides match TRBD1. In germline, CDR1 is MNHEY, CDR2 SMNVEV (reference sequence). V lost 5 bases, J lost 6 bases, and 6 bases stayed unmatched. This CDR3 spans 13 amino acids. CDR3 sequence: CASSPFRGPEQYF. CDR3 DNA sequence: TGTGCCAGCAGTCCCTTCAGGGGGCCCGAGCAGTACTTC.

The rearrangement joins TRBV30 to TRBJ2-3; 11 bases line up with TRBD2. Germline V gene sequence: CDR1 GTSNPN, CDR2 SVGIG (reference sequence). With V trimmed by 2 bases and J by 2 bases, 6 bases remained unmatched. This CDR3 region has 16 residues. The CDR3 DNA follows: TGTGCCTGGAGTCCACAACTAGCGGGAGCCACAGATACGCAGTATTTT. It encodes CAWSPQLAGATDTQYF.

The chain recombines TRBV3-1 (or the pseudogene TRBV3-2) with TRBJ1-5, with D hard to call. The germline V and J ends were trimmed by 6 bases and 4 bases, with 13 bases remaining between them. The germline V gene encodes CDR1 LGHDT and CDR2 YNNKEL (reference sequence). The CDR3 contains 14 residues. The CDR3 reads CASRQTGENQPQHF. CDR3 bases: TGTGCCAGCAGACAAACGGGAGAAAATCAGCCCCAGCATTTT.

The J gene is TRBJ2-7, the V gene TRBV10-3, with 11 bases lining up with TRBD2. Trimming cost V 5 bases and J 0 bases; bases outside gene matches: 0. The CDR3 contains 14 residues. Germline V gene sequence: CDR1 ENHRY, CDR2 SYGVKD. The CDR3 sequence: CAISTSGSSYEQYF. CDR3 DNA sequence: TGTGCCATCAGTACTAGCGGGAGCTCCTACGAGCAGTACTTC.

This sequence joins TRBV11-3 and TRBJ2-7, with D possibly being TRBD2 (6 bases). Per the germline V gene, CDR1 is SGHNT and CDR2 is YENEEA. The CDR3 extends over 13 amino acids. The ends were cut back, 5 bases at V and 3 bases at J, with 11 bases in the middle. CDR3 bases: TGTGCCAGCAGCCCGGGACTCCTCTACGAGCAGTACTTC. Amino acids: CASSPGLLYEQYF.

The chain couples TRBV9 to TRBJ2-3; weak D call: TRBD1 (5 bases). Germline V gene lookup returns CDR1 SGDLS and CDR2 YYNGEE. V lost 5 bases and J lost 2, with 9 bases in between. The CDR3 extends over 13 amino acids. Written as DNA, the CDR3 is TGTGCCAGCAGTAAGACAGCCACAGATACGCAGTATTTT. Its protein is CASSKTATDTQYF. The full variable domain, with the rest looked up from reference TRBV9 and TRBJ2-3, is DSGVTQTPKHLITATGQRVTLRCSPRSGDLSVYWYQQSLDQGLQFLIQYYNGEERAKGNILERFSAQQFPDLHSELNLSSLELGDSALYFCASSKTATDTQYFGPGTRLTVL.

The rearrangement joins TRBV30 to TRBJ1-2; D might be TRBD1 (5 bases). The germline gives CDR1 GTSNPN, CDR2 SVGIG (reference sequence). V lost 1 base and J 3 bases, leaving 18 bases between the germline ends. The CDR3 extends over 16 amino acids. CDR3 in DNA: TGTGCCTGGAGTGACCCCCCCGGCGGGGCATACTATGGCTACACCTTC. This gives the protein CAWSDPPGGAYYGYTF.

The chain is built from TRBV7-2 and TRBJ1-2; a possible D gene is TRBD1 (5 bases). V was trimmed by 5 bases and J by 4 bases, leaving 14 bases between them. The CDR3 is made up of 14 amino acids. Germline CDR1 SGHTA, CDR2 FQGNSA. CDR3 DNA sequence: TGTGCCAGCAGCCCCCCAGGGTTAAGCTATGGCTACACCTTC. Translated, it gives CASSPPGLSYGYTF.

V and J are TRBV7-9 and TRBJ2-1; D may be TRBD2 (5 bases). Germline assignment: CDR1 SEHNR and CDR2 FQNEAQ (reference sequence). CDR3 length equals 17 residues. The V end lost 2 bases, the J end lost 0 bases, and 14 bases lay between the germline ends. CDR3 amino acids: CASSLFSDPYSYNEQFF. The DNA of the CDR3 is TGTGCCAGCAGCTTATTTAGCGACCCCTACTCCTACAATGAGCAGTTCTTC.

This chain connects TRBV28 to TRBJ1-6; no reliable D call. V lost 2 bases and J lost 8, with 13 bases in between. Germline V gene sequence: CDR1 MDHEN, CDR2 SYDVKM. CDR3 size: 15 residues. For the CDR3, the DNA is TGTGCCAGCAGTTTAAGAGAAGGCTTGTATTCACCCCTCCACTTT. This sequence encodes CASSLREGLYSPLHF.

The chain couples TRBV5-1 to TRBJ1-1, with D maybe TRBD1 (6 bases). CDR3 length equals 14 residues. V was clipped by 2 bases and J by 1 base, with 9 bases between them. Germline V gene sequence: CDR1 SGHRS, CDR2 YFSETQ. In DNA, the CDR3 is TGCGCCAGCAGCTTACAGGGCCAGAACACTGAAGCTTTCTTT. Amino acids: CASSLQGQNTEAFF.

V gene TRBV7-3 combines with J gene TRBJ1-5; no definite D call. In germline, CDR1 is SGHTA, CDR2 FQGTGA. This CDR3 contains 13 residues. The ends were cut back, 5 bases at V and 3 bases at J, with 8 bases in the middle. The CDR3 region is CASSVGSNQPQHF. The CDR3 region has the DNA TGTGCCAGCAGCGTCGGGTCCAATCAGCCCCAGCATTTT.

The gene calls are TRBV30 and TRBJ1-1; D gene unclear. This CDR3 has 14 residues. V was trimmed by 3 bases and J by 3 bases, leaving 14 bases between them. CDR1 and CDR2 from the germline V gene are GTSNPN and SVGIG (reference sequence). The CDR3 protein is CAWRGVRFHTEAFF. Written as DNA, the CDR3 is TGTGCCTGGAGAGGTGTCAGGTTTCACACTGAAGCTTTCTTT.

V usage is TRBV5-4 and J usage is TRBJ2-7, with D perhaps given as TRBD1 or TRBD2 (5 bases each). The CDR3 extends over 14 amino acids. CDR1 SGHNT and CDR2 YYREEE come from the germline V gene (reference sequence). Between the trimmed V and J ends, which lost 5 bases and 0 bases, there was a span of 12 bases. The CDR3 loop reads CASSSWGSSYEQYF. Here the CDR3 DNA reads TGTGCCAGCAGTTCTTGGGGGAGCTCCTACGAGCAGTACTTC. The full variable domain, its missing parts supplied by reference TRBV5-4 and TRBJ2-7, is ETGVTQSPTHLIKTRGQQVTLRCSSQSGHNTVSWYQQALGQGPQFIFQYYREEENGRGNFPPRFSGLQFPNYSSELNVNALELDDSALYLCASSSWGSSYEQYFGPGTRLTVT.

The V call is TRBV18, the J call TRBJ2-5; D is possibly TRBD2 (5 bases). This CDR3 comprises 13 residues. V was shortened by 4 bases and J by 5 bases, with 11 bases between the two germline ends. Germline lookup yields CDR1 KGHSH and CDR2 LQKENI. The CDR3 nucleotides are TGTGCCAGCTCACGCGACTATTTGGAGACCCAGTACTTC. Translation: CASSRDYLETQYF.

The chain is built from TRBV2 and TRBJ2-7; perhaps TRBD1 as D (7 bases). Germline V CDR1 and CDR2: SNHLY, FYNNEI. Trimming cost V 4 bases and J 3 bases, with 13 bases left between them. CDR3 length: 14 amino acids. Written as DNA, the CDR3 is TGTGCCAGCAGTGGGTGGCAGGGGGGCTACGAGCAGTACTTC. Its translation: CASSGWQGGYEQYF.

CDR3 loop: CASSFWDRENQPQHF. The CDR3 bases are TGTGCCAGCAGCTTCTGGGACAGGGAGAATCAGCCCCAGCATTTT. The rearrangement joins TRBV5-6 to TRBJ1-5; 9 nucleotides match TRBD1. The CDR3 sequence is 15 residues long. J was trimmed by 4 bases and V by 2 bases; bases with no gene match: 4. Germline lookup yields CDR1 SGHDT and CDR2 YYEEEE.

The chain employs TRBV5-4 and TRBJ1-3; D not certain. Between the trimmed V and J ends, which lost 1 base and 0 bases, there was a span of 2 bases. The germline V gene encodes CDR1 SGHNT and CDR2 YYREEE (reference sequence). The length of the CDR3 is 13 residues. For the CDR3, the DNA is TGTGCCAGCAGCTTGTACTCTGGAAACACCATATATTTT. It specifies CASSLYSGNTIYF.

The chain couples TRBV5-4 to TRBJ1-1, with D possibly TRBD1 on 5 matching bases. Germline V lookup: CDR1 SGHNT, CDR2 YYREEE (reference sequence). V lost 4 bases and J 0 bases, leaving 10 bases between the germline ends. This CDR3 comprises 14 residues. CDR3 DNA: TGTGCCAGCAGCCCCGGGGGGATGAACACTGAAGCTTTCTTT. This codes for CASSPGGMNTEAFF.